The present T cell receptor beta chain was sequenced within a study of T cell repertoires in cytomegalovirus infection. TCRdb reanalysed the reads using MiXCR and keeps one entry per CDR3 protein. The repertoire consists of 250,000 or so distinct CDR3 sequences, with about 18% occurring once and the leading ten covering roughly 45%. CDR1 and CDR2 (germline): PRHDT, FYEKMQ (reference sequence). This CDR3 has 13 amino acids. V was shortened by 2 bases and J by 4 bases, with 6 bases between the two germline ends. This clonotype showed up just a few times. The material sequenced was CD8+ T cells from PBMCs. V and J are TRBV13 and TRBJ2-1; D is undetermined. The source is a human donor in good health (CMV status not recorded). Some clones in this sample may be carry-over from other donors' samples. DNA for the CDR3: TGTGCCAGCAGCTTAAGGGCTTACAATGAGCAGTTCTTC. Residues: CASSLRAYNEQFF.